Listed below are T cell receptor beta chains from one sample, sequenced in a study of beta chain features in type 1 diabetes. Data came from immunoSEQ multiplex PCR; TCRdb stores just in-frame clones and leaves some out. The sample contains 600,000 to 700,000 clones, around 12% of which appear only once. The sample taken for sequencing was naive CD4+ T cells from blood. The receptors shown here come from a young man with type 1 diabetes. Each CDR3 is given with its conserved first and last residue. The D gene is left open where the match is weak. Some rows mark clone size as missing; the rest say once, few, many or name a class of expanded clone.

D gene	V gene	clone size	J gene	CDR3 protein	CDR3 DNA
.	TRBV5-1	.	TRBJ2-1	CASSRGSKYNEQFF	TGCGCCAGCTCAAGGGGGAGTAAGTACAATGAGCAGTTCTTC
TRBD1	TRBV5-6	.	TRBJ1-2	CASSGGGADYGYTF	TGTGCCAGCAGCGGAGGGGGCGCGGACTATGGCTACACCTTC
.	TRBV9	few	TRBJ2-5	CASSSRTGSWETQYF	TGTGCCAGCAGCTCCAGGACGGGGAGTTGGGAGACCCAGTACTTC
TRBD2	TRBV18	.	TRBJ2-7	CASSPNMGGEIFYEQYF	TGTGCCAGCTCACCGAATATGGGAGGGGAGATCTTCTACGAGCAGTACTTC
TRBD2	TRBV5-1	.	TRBJ2-3	CASSLSPTGGAGTDTQYF	TGCGCCAGCAGCCTTAGCCCTACCGGGGGGGCCGGCACAGATACGCAGTATTTT
.	TRBV5-8	few	TRBJ2-3	CASSLVVGITDTQYF	TGTGCCAGCAGCTTGGTGGTAGGAATAACAGATACGCAGTATTTT
.	TRBV29-1	.	TRBJ2-7	CSGRTDTYEQYF	TGCAGCGGACGGACAGACACATACGAGCAGTACTTC
TRBD1	TRBV19	.	TRBJ2-7	CASREQGQGSYEQYF	TGTGCCAGTAGGGAACAGGGACAGGGATCCTACGAGCAGTACTTC
.	TRBV20-1	.	TRBJ1-6	CSGRQNSPLHF	TGCAGTGGTAGACAGAATTCACCCCTCCACTTT
.	TRBV29-1	few	TRBJ2-3	CSVVRQAAFTDTQYF	TGCAGCGTAGTAAGACAGGCCGCGTTCACAGATACGCAGTATTTT
.	TRBV2	.	TRBJ2-1	CASSATAQDNEQFF	TGTGCCAGCAGTGCGACGGCACAGGACAATGAGCAGTTCTTC
TRBD1	TRBV7-2	few	TRBJ1-2	CASSADRGDGYTF	TGTGCCAGCAGCGCAGACAGGGGGGATGGCTACACCTTC
.	TRBV6-5	.	TRBJ2-1	CASSYETGSNYNEQFF	TGTGCCAGCAGTTACGAAACAGGGAGCAATTACAATGAGCAGTTCTTC
.	TRBV4-3	.	TRBJ2-7	CASSQDRPAPGTDYEQYF	TGCGCCAGCAGCCAAGATCGTCCGGCCCCCGGGACGGACTACGAGCAGTACTTC
.	TRBV14	.	TRBJ1-4	CASSQGGQEKLFF	TGTGCCAGCAGCCAAGGGGGGCAGGAAAAACTGTTTTTT
.	TRBV6-4	.	TRBJ2-2	CASSEQGTGELFF	TGTGCCAGCAGTGAACAGGGCACCGGGGAGCTGTTTTTT
TRBD1	TRBV7-2	few	TRBJ2-7	CASSMGSGTGVYEQYF	TGTGCCAGCAGTATGGGTTCCGGGACAGGGGTCTACGAGCAGTACTTC
.	TRBV28	.	TRBJ1-2	CASRRVDFGYTF	TGTGCCAGCAGACGCGTGGACTTTGGCTACACCTTC
TRBD2	TRBV11-2	few	TRBJ2-2	CASSPRGTRSIGELFF	TGTGCCAGCAGCCCCCGGGGGACTAGGTCAATCGGGGAGCTGTTTTTT
TRBD1	TRBV18	.	TRBJ1-6	CASSPGQGLSDSPLHF	TGTGCCAGCTCACCAGGACAGGGGTTGAGTGATTCACCCCTCCACTTT
.	TRBV2	.	TRBJ2-7	CASTQSGGRSGYEQYF	TGTGCCAGCACCCAAAGCGGCGGCCGGAGCGGGTACGAGCAGTACTTC
.	TRBV19	few	TRBJ2-1	CASSPGIYNEQFF	TGTGCCAGTAGTCCCGGGATCTACAATGAGCAGTTCTTC
TRBD1	TRBV25-1	.	TRBJ2-2	CASSTGQGKGTGELFF	TGTGCCAGCAGCACCGGACAGGGGAAAGGCACCGGGGAGCTGTTTTTT
TRBD1	TRBV2	few	TRBJ1-5	CASSSLQGVGNQPQHF	TGTGCCAGCAGTTCCCTACAGGGGGTTGGCAATCAGCCCCAGCATTTT
.	TRBV2	few	TRBJ2-5	CASNDSPIQETQYF	TGTGCCAGCAATGACTCGCCGATCCAAGAGACCCAGTACTTC
TRBD1	TRBV9	few	TRBJ1-3	CASSSQGQATGNTIYF	TGTGCCAGCAGCTCCCAGGGACAGGCCACAGGGAACACCATATATTTT
TRBD1	TRBV6-5	few	TRBJ2-5	CASSYSEHRGGTQYF	TGTGCCAGCAGTTACTCCGAGCACAGGGGCGGGACCCAGTACTTC
TRBD1	TRBV19	.	TRBJ2-7	CASSPTGTGLKVRYF	TGTGCCAGTAGTCCTACCGGGACAGGGCTTAAAGTGCGTTACTTC
.	TRBV7-2	.	TRBJ2-2	CASSRSQTGELFF	TGTGCCAGCAGCCGCAGTCAGACAGGGGAGCTGTTTTTT